What follows is one T cell receptor beta chain and its context. Under the authors' procedure: Reference gene primer amplification in the assay estimated nucleated cell counts. Libraries were prepared by immunoSEQ multiplex PCR; TCRdb keeps only in-frame clonotypes and omits some of them. V, J and clone size derive from that table, while D and trimming were established from the DNA sequence. The sample has around 310,000 clones; around 91% are singletons. The data stem from a study of blood T cell repertoires in COVID-19. Whole-study context: Donors in the United States, Italy and Spain gave samples during acute or convalescent COVID-19.

The CDR3 is 14 residues long. The V end lost 1 base, the J end lost 3 bases, and 10 bases lay between the germline ends. The V gene's germline CDR1 is SGHRS and CDR2 YFSETQ. The chain combines TRBV5-1 with TRBJ2-5; D is possibly TRBD1 (6 bases). The sequenced sample consisted of peripheral blood. The sequence was collected from a woman in her thirties or forties with COVID-19, enrolled during active disease. CDR3 in DNA: TGCGCCAGCAGCTTGTGGACAGAAGAAGAGACCCAGTACTTC. Translation: CASSLWTEEETQYF.